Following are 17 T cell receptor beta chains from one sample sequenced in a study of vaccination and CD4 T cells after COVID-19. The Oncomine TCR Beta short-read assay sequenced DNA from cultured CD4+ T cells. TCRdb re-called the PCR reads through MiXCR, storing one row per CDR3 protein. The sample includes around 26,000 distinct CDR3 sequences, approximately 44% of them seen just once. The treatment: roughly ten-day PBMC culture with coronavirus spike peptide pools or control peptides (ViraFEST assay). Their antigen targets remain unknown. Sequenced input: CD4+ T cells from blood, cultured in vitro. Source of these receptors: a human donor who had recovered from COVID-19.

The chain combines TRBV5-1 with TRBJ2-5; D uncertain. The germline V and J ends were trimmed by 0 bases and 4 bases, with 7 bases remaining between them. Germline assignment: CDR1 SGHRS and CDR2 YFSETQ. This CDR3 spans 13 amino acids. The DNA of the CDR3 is TGCGCCAGCAGCTTGGGAAGTGGAGAGACCCAGTACTTC. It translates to CASSLGSGETQYF.

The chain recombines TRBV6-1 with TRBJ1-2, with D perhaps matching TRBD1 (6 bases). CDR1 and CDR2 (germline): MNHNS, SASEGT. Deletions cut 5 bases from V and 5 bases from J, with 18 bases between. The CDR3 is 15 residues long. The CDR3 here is CASSPSSRQGYGYTF. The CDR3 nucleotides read TGTGCCAGCAGTCCGTCCAGCCGTCAGGGGTATGGCTACACCTTC.

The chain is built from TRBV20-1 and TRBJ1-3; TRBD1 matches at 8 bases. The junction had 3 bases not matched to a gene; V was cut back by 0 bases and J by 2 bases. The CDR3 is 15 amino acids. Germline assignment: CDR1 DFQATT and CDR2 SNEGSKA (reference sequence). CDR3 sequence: CSARDEDRAGNTIYF. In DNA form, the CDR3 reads TGCAGTGCTAGAGATGAGGACAGGGCTGGAAACACCATATATTTT.

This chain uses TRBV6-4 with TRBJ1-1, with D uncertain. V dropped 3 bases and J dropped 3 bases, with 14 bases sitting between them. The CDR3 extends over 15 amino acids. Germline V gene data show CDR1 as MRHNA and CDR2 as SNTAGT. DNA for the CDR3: TGTGCCAGCAGTGAGAAAGAGACTGGATACACTGAAGCTTTCTTT. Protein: CASSEKETGYTEAFF.

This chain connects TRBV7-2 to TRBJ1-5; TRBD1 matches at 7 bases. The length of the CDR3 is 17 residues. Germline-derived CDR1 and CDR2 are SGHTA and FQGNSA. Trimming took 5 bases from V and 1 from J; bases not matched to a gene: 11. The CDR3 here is CASSPRRGRMSNQPQHF. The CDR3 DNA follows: TGTGCCAGCAGCCCCCGTAGGGGGCGAATGAGCAATCAGCCCCAGCATTTT.

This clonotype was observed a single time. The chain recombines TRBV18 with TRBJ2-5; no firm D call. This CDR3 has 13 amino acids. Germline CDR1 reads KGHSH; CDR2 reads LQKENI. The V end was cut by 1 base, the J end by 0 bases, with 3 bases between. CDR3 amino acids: CASSPLYQETQYF. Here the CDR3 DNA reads TGTGCCAGCTCACCACTGTACCAAGAGACCCAGTACTTC.

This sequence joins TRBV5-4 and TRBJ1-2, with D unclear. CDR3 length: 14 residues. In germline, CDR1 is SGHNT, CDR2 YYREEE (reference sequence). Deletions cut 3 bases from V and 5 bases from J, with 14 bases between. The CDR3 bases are TGTGCCAGCAGCTCTATGAGGGTAGGGTATGGCTACACCTTC. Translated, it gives CASSSMRVGYGYTF. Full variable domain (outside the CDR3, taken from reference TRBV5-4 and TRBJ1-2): ETGVTQSPTHLIKTRGQQVTLRCSSQSGHNTVSWYQQALGQGPQFIFQYYREEENGRGNFPPRFSGLQFPNYSSELNVNALELDDSALYLCASSSMRVGYGYTFGSGTRLTVV.

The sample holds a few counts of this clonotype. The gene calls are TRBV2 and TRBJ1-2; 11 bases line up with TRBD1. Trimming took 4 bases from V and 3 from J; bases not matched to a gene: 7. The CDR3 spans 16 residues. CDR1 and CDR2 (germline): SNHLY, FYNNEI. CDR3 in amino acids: CASSGGQGAVDYGYTF. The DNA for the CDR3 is TGTGCCAGCAGTGGAGGACAGGGGGCGGTCGACTATGGCTACACCTTC. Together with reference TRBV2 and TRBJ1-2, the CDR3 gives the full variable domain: EPEVTQTPSHQVTQMGQEVILRCVPISNHLYFYWYRQILGQKVEFLVSFYNNEISEKSEIFDDQFSVERPDGSNFTLKIRSTKLEDSAMYFCASSGGQGAVDYGYTFGSGTRLTVV.

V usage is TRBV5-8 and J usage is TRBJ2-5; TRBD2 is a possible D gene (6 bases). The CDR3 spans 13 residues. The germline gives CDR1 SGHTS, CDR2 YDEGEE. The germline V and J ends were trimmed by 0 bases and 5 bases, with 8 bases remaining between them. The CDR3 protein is CASSLDGRETQYF. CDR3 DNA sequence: TGTGCCAGCAGCTTGGATGGGAGGGAGACCCAGTACTTC.

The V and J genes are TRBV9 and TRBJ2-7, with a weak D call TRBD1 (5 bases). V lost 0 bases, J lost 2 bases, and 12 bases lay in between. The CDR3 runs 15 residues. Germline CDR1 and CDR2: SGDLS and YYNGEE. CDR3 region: CASSVGPGNTYEQYF. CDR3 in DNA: TGTGCCAGCAGCGTAGGGCCAGGGAATACCTACGAGCAGTACTTC.

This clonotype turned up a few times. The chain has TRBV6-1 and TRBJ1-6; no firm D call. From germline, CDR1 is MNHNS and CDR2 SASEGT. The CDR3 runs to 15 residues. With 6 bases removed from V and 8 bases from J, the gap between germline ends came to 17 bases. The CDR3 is CASRPPRDRDSPLHF. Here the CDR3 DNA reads TGTGCCAGCAGGCCCCCCCGTGACCGGGATTCACCCCTCCACTTT.

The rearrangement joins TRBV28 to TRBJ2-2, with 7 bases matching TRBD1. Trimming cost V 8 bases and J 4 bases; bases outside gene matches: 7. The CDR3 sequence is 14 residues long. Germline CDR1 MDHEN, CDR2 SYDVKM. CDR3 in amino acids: CASLRGQFTGELFF. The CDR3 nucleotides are TGTGCCAGCCTAAGGGGACAGTTCACCGGGGAGCTGTTTTTT.

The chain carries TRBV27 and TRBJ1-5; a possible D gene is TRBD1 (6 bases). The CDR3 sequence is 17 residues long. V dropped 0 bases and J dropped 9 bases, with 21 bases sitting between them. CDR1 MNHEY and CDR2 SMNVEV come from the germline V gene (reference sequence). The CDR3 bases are TGTGCCAGCAGTTTATCGTACGGGGGGCGATTGGGCAGGCCCCAGCATTTT. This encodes CASSLSYGGRLGRPQHF.

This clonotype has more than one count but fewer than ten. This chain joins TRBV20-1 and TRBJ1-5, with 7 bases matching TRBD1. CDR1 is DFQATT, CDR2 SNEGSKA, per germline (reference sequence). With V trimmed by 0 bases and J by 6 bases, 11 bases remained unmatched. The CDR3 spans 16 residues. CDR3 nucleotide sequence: TGCAGTGCTAGAGATATGGGCAGGGGGTCAGGTCAGCCCCAGCATTTT. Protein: CSARDMGRGSGQPQHF.

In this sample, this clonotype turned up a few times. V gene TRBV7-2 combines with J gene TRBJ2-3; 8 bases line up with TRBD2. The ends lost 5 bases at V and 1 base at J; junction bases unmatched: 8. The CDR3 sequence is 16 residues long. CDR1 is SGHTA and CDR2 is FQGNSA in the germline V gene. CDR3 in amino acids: CASSPEGLVGTDTQYF. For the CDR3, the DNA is TGTGCCAGCAGCCCCGAGGGACTAGTGGGCACAGATACGCAGTATTTT.

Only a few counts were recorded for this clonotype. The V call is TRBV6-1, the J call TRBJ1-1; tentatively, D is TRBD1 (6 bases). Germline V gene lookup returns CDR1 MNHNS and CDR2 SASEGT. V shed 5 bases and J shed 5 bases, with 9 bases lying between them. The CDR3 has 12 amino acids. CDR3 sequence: CASSTGTTEAFF. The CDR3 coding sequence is TGTGCCAGCAGTACAGGGACTACTGAAGCTTTCTTT.

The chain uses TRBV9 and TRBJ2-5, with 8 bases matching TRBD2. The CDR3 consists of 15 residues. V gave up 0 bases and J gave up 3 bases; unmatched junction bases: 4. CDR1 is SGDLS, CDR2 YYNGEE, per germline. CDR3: CASSVVGSGEETQYF. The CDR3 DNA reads TGTGCCAGCAGCGTAGTGGGTAGCGGGGAAGAGACCCAGTACTTC. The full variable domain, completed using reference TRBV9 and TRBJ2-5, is DSGVTQTPKHLITATGQRVTLRCSPRSGDLSVYWYQQSLDQGLQFLIQYYNGEERAKGNILERFSAQQFPDLHSELNLSSLELGDSALYFCASSVVGSGEETQYFGPGTRLLVL.